The rows below give T cell receptor beta chains drawn from one sample of a study of blood T cell repertoires in COVID-19. Produced via immunoSEQ multiplex PCR; TCRdb's table is partial and in-frame only. Of roughly 120,000 clones detected, 76% appear once; the ten largest clones hold 3% to 4%. Sequenced: peripheral blood. The receptors derive from a woman over 75 with acute or convalescent COVID-19. Both conserved end residues are part of each CDR3. A D gene is named only where the DNA matches it firmly. Clone size is given for some rows only: seen once, a few or many times, or a class if the clone is expanded.

D gene,J gene,CDR3 length,clone size,V gene,CDR3 protein,CDR3 DNA
TRBD1,TRBJ2-7,13,-,TRBV2,CATQADRAYEQYF,TGTGCCACGCAGGCGGACAGGGCCTACGAGCAGTACTTC
-,TRBJ2-7,15,few,TRBV7-9,CASSFLGRSSYEQYF,TGTGCCAGCAGCTTTTTGGGGAGAAGCTCCTACGAGCAGTACTTC
TRBD1,TRBJ1-2,13,-,TRBV5-1,CASSTDRVEGYTF,TGCGCCAGCAGCACGGACAGGGTGGAGGGCTACACCTTC
-,TRBJ2-1,14,-,TRBV6-5,CATSFMSSYNEQFF,TGTGCCACCTCGTTTATGAGCTCCTACAATGAGCAGTTCTTC
-,TRBJ2-1,16,-,TRBV11-2,CASSLEPSPSYNEQFF,TGTGCCAGCAGCTTAGAGCCTAGCCCCTCCTACAATGAGCAGTTCTTC
-,TRBJ1-4,15,-,TRBV4-1,CASSPDRTTNEKLFF,TGCGCCAGCAGCCCCGACAGGACAACTAATGAAAAACTGTTTTTT
-,TRBJ2-3,14,-,TRBV6-5,CASRALSGTDTQYF,TGTGCCAGCAGGGCCCTTAGCGGCACAGATACGCAGTATTTT
-,TRBJ1-1,13,-,TRBV6-5,CASRLYLHTEAFF,TGTGCCAGCAGACTCTACCTCCACACTGAAGCTTTCTTT
-,TRBJ1-4,15,-,TRBV7-2,CASSSGASTNEKLFF,TGTGCCAGCAGCTCTGGGGCCTCAACTAATGAAAAACTGTTTTTT
-,TRBJ1-1,12,-,TRBV15,CAAGDRGTEAFF,TGTGCCGCCGGCGACCGCGGCACTGAAGCTTTCTTT
-,TRBJ1-2,14,-,TRBV18,CASSPQGESYGYTF,TGTGCCAGCTCACCACAGGGGGAGAGCTATGGCTACACCTTC
TRBD1,TRBJ1-2,13,few,TRBV5-4,CASSWTGGDGYTF,TGTGCCAGCAGCTGGACAGGGGGCGACGGCTACACCTTC
-,TRBJ1-6,14,-,TRBV30,CAWSYQGPGSPLHF,TGTGCCTGGAGTTACCAGGGCCCCGGTTCACCCCTCCACTTT
TRBD1,TRBJ2-7,14,-,TRBV2,CAGGRTGLGGEQYF,TGTGCAGGAGGCAGGACAGGGTTAGGGGGCGAGCAGTACTTC
TRBD2,TRBJ2-3,16,few,TRBV6-5,CASSYGRGGGPDTQYF,TGTGCCAGCAGTTACGGGCGCGGGGGGGGTCCGGATACGCAGTATTTT
-,TRBJ1-2,15,-,TRBV4-1,CASSQDSFRGYGYTF,TGCGCCAGCAGCCAAGATAGTTTCCGGGGGTATGGCTACACCTTC